This TCR beta chain was documented in a study of beta chain features in type 1 diabetes. The isolated RNA, all of it, was reverse transcribed, so expressed TCRB transcripts were what got sequenced. Data came from immunoSEQ multiplex PCR; TCRdb stores just in-frame clones and leaves some out. The sample has hundreds of thousands of clones, 15% to 18% seen once. Only a few counts were recorded for this clone. The CDR3 is 14 amino acids. Trimming left V 5 bases short and J 1 base short, with 8 bases between. CDR1 is SGHNT and CDR2 is YENEEA in the germline V gene. The receptor comes from a man aged 18-30 years in good health. The chain links TRBV11-3 to TRBJ2-2, with no clear D. Sequenced sample: naive CD4+ T cells from blood. This chain's CDR3 is CASSKRLNTGELFF. CDR3 nucleotides: TGTGCCAGCAGCAAAAGGTTGAACACCGGGGAGCTGTTTTTT.